Listed below are T cell receptor beta chains from one sample, sequenced in a study of Ad26.COV2.S vaccination and SARS-CoV-2 variants. Sequencing was performed with immunoSEQ multiplex PCR; in TCRdb, only in-frame clones are kept and a portion is missing. The table has about 460,000 clones, roughly nine tenths seen once. The sequencing used peripheral blood, collected in a trial of Ad26.COV2.S vaccine versus placebo. These receptor sequences come from a person between 18 and 65 years old who received the Ad26.COV2.S COVID-19 vaccine or a placebo. The CDR3 runs from the conserved cysteine through the conserved F or W. The D gene is left open where the match is weak. Clone size is shown for a subset of rows, as once, few, many or a class of expanded clone.

v_call,cdr3_length,clone_size,j_call,d_call,cdr3_nt,cdr3_aa
TRBV5-1,14,few,TRBJ1-1,.,TGCGCCAGCAGCTTGGAGGGACTGAACACTGAAGCTTTCTTT,CASSLEGLNTEAFF
TRBV27,14,.,TRBJ1-5,TRBD1,TGTGCCAGCAGCACCAGGGGGCCCAATCAGCCCCAGCATTTT,CASSTRGPNQPQHF
TRBV6-6,16,.,TRBJ2-4,TRBD2,TGTGCCAGCAGGCCCGGGGAGGGGATAGCCAAAAACATTCAGTACTTC,CASRPGEGIAKNIQYF
TRBV12-3/TRBV12-4,12,.,TRBJ1-2,.,TGTGCCAGCAGCTGGGGCCTCTATGGCTACACCTTC,CASSWGLYGYTF
TRBV6-4,15,.,TRBJ2-3,TRBD2,TGTGCCAGCAGTGAGACTAGCGGGAGACCAGATACGCAGTATTTT,CASSETSGRPDTQYF
TRBV9,12,.,TRBJ1-1,.,TGTGCCAGCGGGACAACCAACACTGAAGCTTTCTTT,CASGTTNTEAFF
TRBV24-1,16,once,TRBJ1-5,.,TGTGCCACCAGTGATTCGGGGGGCGACATATACCAGCCCCAGCATTTT,CATSDSGGDIYQPQHF
TRBV29-1,13,.,TRBJ2-3,TRBD2,TGCAGCGTTGAAGTCACTAGCGTGGATACGCAGTATTTT,CSVEVTSVDTQYF
TRBV7-9,17,.,TRBJ2-3,.,TGTGCCAGCAGCTTCTCCGGGATGTACCGGTCCACAGATACGCAGTATTTT,CASSFSGMYRSTDTQYF
TRBV30,13,.,TRBJ1-2,.,TGTGCCTGGAGTCCGATGCCCGGGGGTGGCTACACCTTC,CAWSPMPGGGYTF
TRBV25-1,14,.,TRBJ2-7,.,TGTGCCAGCAGTGAAATGGCCAGGGAGTACGAGCAGTACTTC,CASSEMAREYEQYF
TRBV20-1,11,.,TRBJ2-1,.,TGCAGTGCTAGGGACTACCCTCGGCAGTTCTTC,CSARDYPRQFF
TRBV6-6,15,.,TRBJ2-7,.,TGTGCCAGCACTCTGGCGCTTGGGATCTTCTACGAGCAGTACTTC,CASTLALGIFYEQYF
TRBV6-5,14,.,TRBJ2-7,TRBD1,TGTGCCAGCAGTCGGGACAGTAGCTTATACGAGCAGTACTTC,CASSRDSSLYEQYF
TRBV15,14,.,TRBJ2-1,TRBD2,TGTGCCACCAGCCGCGGGAGCTCCTACAATGAGCAGTTCTTC,CATSRGSSYNEQFF
TRBV30,15,.,TRBJ2-5,.,TGTGCCTGGAGTACGGTACTCCACGTACTTGAGACCCAGTACTTC,CAWSTVLHVLETQYF
TRBV28,16,few,TRBJ1-1,.,TGTGCCAGCAGCCCCCGGGACGTCCTTTGGGCCACTGAAGCTTTCTTT,CASSPRDVLWATEAFF
TRBV6-5,14,.,TRBJ1-5,.,TGTGCCAGCAGTACACAGGGATCGGATCAGCCCCAGCATTTT,CASSTQGSDQPQHF
TRBV5-1,20,.,TRBJ2-1,TRBD2,TGCGCCAGCAGCTTGGAAGGGGGTAGCGGGGGTCCCAGCTCCTACAATGAGCAGTTCTTC,CASSLEGGSGGPSSYNEQFF
TRBV6-6,16,.,TRBJ1-1,.,TGTGCCAGCAGCAAGGGCCAGGGCAATCAGAACACTGAAGCTTTCTTT,CASSKGQGNQNTEAFF
TRBV5-4,14,many,TRBJ2-7,.,TGTGCCAGCAGCTTCGTACAGGGATCATACGAGCAGTACTTC,CASSFVQGSYEQYF
TRBV10-2,14,.,TRBJ1-3,.,TGCGCCAGCAACGAGGGGGGGACTGGAAACACCATATATTTT,CASNEGGTGNTIYF
TRBV2,16,.,TRBJ1-2,TRBD1,TGTGCCAGCAGGTTGGGACAGGAAGTCCTCTATTATGGCTACACCTTC,CASRLGQEVLYYGYTF
TRBV6-6,15,.,TRBJ2-7,TRBD1,TGTGCCAGCAGTTACCGGGACAGGGAGGGGAAGGAGCAGTACTTC,CASSYRDREGKEQYF
TRBV7-3,15,.,TRBJ2-7,.,TGTGCCAGCAGCCCGAGGGGGACTGGCACGCACGAGCAGTACTTC,CASSPRGTGTHEQYF
TRBV19,12,.,TRBJ2-1,.,TGTGCCAGTAATCCGAGGGCCGGTGAGCAGTTCTTC,CASNPRAGEQFF
TRBV7-9,17,.,TRBJ2-5,.,TGTGCCAGCAGCTCTTCGGTCAAAGACGATTCACAAGAGACCCAGTACTTC,CASSSSVKDDSQETQYF
TRBV7-9,14,.,TRBJ1-1,.,TGTGCCAGCAGCTTCGGGGGAGGGAACACTGAAGCTTTCTTT,CASSFGGGNTEAFF
TRBV3-1/TRBV3-2,16,.,TRBJ2-1,TRBD2,TGTGCCAGCAGCCAATCTTTGACTAGCGGGGACAATGAGCAGTTCTTC,CASSQSLTSGDNEQFF
TRBV9,15,.,TRBJ2-7,.,TGTGCCAGCAGCTCCGGACGGGACGGACCCTACGAGCAGTACTTC,CASSSGRDGPYEQYF
TRBV28,15,.,TRBJ1-3,.,TGTGCCAGCAGGCTGGATCCCCACTCTGGAAACACCATATATTTT,CASRLDPHSGNTIYF
TRBV19,14,.,TRBJ1-2,TRBD1,TGTGCCAGTAGTTCTACCGGGACAGCCATAGGCTACACCTTC,CASSSTGTAIGYTF